These 22 T cell receptor beta chains came from one sample sequenced in a study of cytomegalovirus exposure and HLA in healthy donors. Primers: 60 Vbeta forward and 13 Jbeta reverse. Only in-frame clones appear in the TCRdb table, and some are missing; sequencing was by immunoSEQ multiplex PCR. The top ten hold 5.5% to 8% of the sample, which has under 150,000 clones, approximately 78% seen once. Material: PBMCs. These receptors were taken from a woman in her thirties or forties in good health and CMV-seronegative.

This chain links TRBV7-2 with TRBJ2-7; TRBD1 agrees at 7 bases. The trim removed 5 bases at V and 2 bases at J, leaving 6 bases unmatched. The CDR3 is made up of 14 amino acids. Germline V gene sequence: CDR1 SGHTA, CDR2 FQGNSA. As DNA, the CDR3 is TGTGCCAGCAGCAAAGGACAGGTCCCCTACGAGCAGTACTTC. It translates to CASSKGQVPYEQYF.

The genes are TRBV28 and TRBJ1-2; a possible D gene is TRBD1 (5 bases). The CDR3 consists of 12 residues. Germline loops: CDR1 MDHEN, CDR2 SYDVKM. The CDR3 nucleotides are TGTTGCTCTGGCAGGGTTTTTTATGGCTACACCTTC. Protein product: CCSGRVFYGYTF.

This rearrangement joins TRBV15 to TRBJ2-3; TRBD2 agrees at 11 bases. The junction had 6 bases not matched to a gene; V was cut back by 5 bases and J by 2 bases. The CDR3 spans 16 residues. CDR1 is LNHNV, CDR2 YYDKDF, per germline (reference sequence). The CDR3 bases are TGTGCCACCAGCGGCCCTAGCGGGGGGAACACAGATACGCAGTATTTT. Its protein product is CATSGPSGGNTDTQYF.

This chain links TRBV29-1 with TRBJ2-6, with D uncertain. Germline values: CDR1 SQVTM, CDR2 ANQGSEA. V was trimmed by 3 bases and J by 4 bases, leaving 10 bases between them. The CDR3 loop spans 14 amino acids. CDR3 sequence reads: CSVDRVPGANVLTF. The CDR3 region has the DNA TGCAGCGTTGACCGCGTACCCGGGGCCAACGTCCTGACTTTC.

The chain is built from TRBV5-1 and TRBJ1-1; possible D gene TRBD1, 6 bases. The germline CDR1 and CDR2 sequences are SGHRS and YFSETQ. V lost 3 bases, J lost 4 bases, and 16 bases lay in between. The length of the CDR3 is 15 residues. The CDR3 protein is CASSSRGGELTEAFF. The CDR3 DNA is TGCGCCAGCAGCTCGAGGGGGGGAGAGCTCACTGAAGCTTTCTTT.

The rearrangement links TRBV28 to TRBJ2-3, with 8 bases that match TRBD2. The CDR3 totals 17 residues. Germline CDR1 MDHEN, CDR2 SYDVKM. Unmatched junction bases numbered 13, after V lost 6 bases and J lost 2 bases. CDR3 DNA sequence: TGTGCCAGCAGGGGCATGATCGGCGGGGGGACCACAGATACGCAGTATTTT. As protein: CASRGMIGGGTTDTQYF.

This clone was recorded many times. J is TRBJ1-1 and V is TRBV29-1, with a possible D match to TRBD1 (5 bases). This CDR3 is built from 15 residues. Trimming removed 4 bases from V and 0 bases from J, with 15 bases in between. Germline V gene lookup returns CDR1 SQVTM and CDR2 ANQGSEA. The chain's CDR3 is CSVAGGWGMNTEAFF. CDR3 DNA: TGCAGCGTTGCAGGCGGTTGGGGCATGAACACTGAAGCTTTCTTT.

The chain is built from TRBV4-3 and TRBJ1-2; TRBD1 agrees at 8 bases. Germline V gene data show CDR1 as LGHNA and CDR2 as YSLEER. The junction had 7 bases not matched to a gene; V was cut back by 0 bases and J by 4 bases. The CDR3 has 16 amino acids. DNA of the CDR3: TGCGCCAGCAGCCAAGAACTTCCCGACAGGGGCTATGGCTACACCTTC. This encodes CASSQELPDRGYGYTF.

J is TRBJ2-1 and V is TRBV4-2; TRBD2 matches 9 bases. The CDR3 runs 16 residues. Trimming removed 0 bases from V and 4 bases from J; junction bases left unmatched: 4. CDR1 is LGHNA and CDR2 is YNFKEQ in the germline V gene. As DNA, the CDR3 is TGTGCCAGCAGCCAAGAGCGGGAGGGGGGATACAATGAGCAGTTCTTC. This sequence encodes CASSQEREGGYNEQFF.

In this sample, this clone turned up a few times. J is TRBJ1-1 and V is TRBV5-1; 8 bases line up with TRBD1. Germline V gene data show CDR1 as SGHRS and CDR2 as YFSETQ. CDR3 size: 14 residues. V shed 4 bases and J 3 bases; nucleotides not matched to a gene: 5. The CDR3 region has the DNA TGCGCCAGCAGCCCAACACAGGGGGACACTGAAGCTTTCTTT. Its protein product is CASSPTQGDTEAFF.

The chain couples TRBV6-1 to TRBJ1-3; 8 bases are shared with TRBD1. Germline assignment: CDR1 MNHNS and CDR2 SASEGT. The length of the CDR3 is 15 residues. Unmatched junction bases numbered 5, after V lost 2 bases and J lost 5 bases. CDR3 coding DNA: TGTGCCAGCAGTGAAAAGACAGGGGTGAGAAACACCATATATTTT. It codes for CASSEKTGVRNTIYF.

The chain has TRBV5-6 and TRBJ2-5; 7 bases fit TRBD1. The end of the DNA fits TRBJ2-7 better, so the J call may be wrong. The CDR3 consists of 16 residues. Germline V gene lookup returns CDR1 SGHDT and CDR2 YYEEEE. CDR3: CASSPAPGTETYEQYF. In nucleotides, the CDR3 is TGTGCCAGCAGCCCGGCACCCGGGACAGAGACCTACGAGCAGTACTTC.

The chain couples TRBV10-1 to TRBJ1-1; D gene uncertain. Germline assignment: CDR1 WNHNN and CDR2 SYGVQD (reference sequence). The CDR3 totals 14 residues. Trimming took 2 bases from V and 1 from J, leaving 8 bases between them. CDR3 in DNA: TGCGCCAGCAGTGAGGGGTCGGGGAACACTGAAGCTTTCTTT. Its protein product is CASSEGSGNTEAFF.

The gene calls are TRBV4-1 and TRBJ1-1; 8 nucleotides match TRBD1. With V trimmed by 1 base and J by 5 bases, 6 bases remained unmatched. CDR1 is MGHRA and CDR2 is YSYEKL in the germline V gene. The CDR3 contains 15 residues. The CDR3 bases are TGCGCCAGCAGCCAAGTCCCAGGGGGCTGGACTGAAGCTTTCTTT. The encoded protein is CASSQVPGGWTEAFF.

The rearrangement joins TRBV29-1 to TRBJ2-3, with TRBD1 matching 9 bases. Germline assignment: CDR1 SQVTM and CDR2 ANQGSEA. CDR3 length: 15 amino acids. V lost 1 base to trimming and J lost 3 bases; unmatched junction nucleotides: 5. CDR3 coding DNA: TGCAGCGTTGAAGTTTATGGGACAGGGACAGATACGCAGTATTTT. Amino acid sequence: CSVEVYGTGTDTQYF.

Worth noting for this clone: The sample has other DNA sequences that encode this CDR3 too. V and J are TRBV18 and TRBJ1-3; no clear D gene. V was cut by 6 bases and J by 2 bases, with 11 bases left in between. The CDR3 loop spans 14 amino acids. Germline V CDR1 and CDR2: KGHSH, LQKENI. DNA for the CDR3: TGTGCCAGCTCGCCCGTGACACCTGGAAACACCATATATTTT. It translates to CASSPVTPGNTIYF.

Remarks on this clone: At the DNA level, this CDR3 is encoded by other sequences in the same sample as well. The rearrangement joins TRBV10-1 to TRBJ2-2; D is possibly TRBD2 (5 bases). V shed 3 bases and J shed 0 bases, with 14 bases lying between them. Germline loops: CDR1 WNHNN, CDR2 SYGVQD (reference sequence). CDR3 size: 17 residues. For the CDR3, the DNA is TGCGCCAGCAGTGACCCCCCTAGCCGGACGAACACCGGGGAGCTGTTTTTT. Translated, it gives CASSDPPSRTNTGELFF.

The rearrangement links TRBV10-3 to TRBJ2-7; 13 positions agree with TRBD2. The CDR3 spans 15 residues. Germline V gene lookup returns CDR1 ENHRY and CDR2 SYGVKD. The ends lost 10 bases at V and 4 bases at J; junction bases unmatched: 10. The CDR3 bases are TGTGCCACCGAATCGGGACTAGCGGGATCGTACGAGCAGTACTTC. Protein product: CATESGLAGSYEQYF.

This clone has only a few counts. The chain is built from TRBV7-2 and TRBJ2-5; 7 bases align to TRBD1. J lost 1 base, V lost 4 bases, and 3 bases had no gene match. The CDR3 sequence is 14 residues long. The germline gives CDR1 SGHTA, CDR2 FQGNSA. CDR3: CASSSTGSQETQYF. CDR3 bases: TGTGCCAGCAGCTCGACAGGGAGCCAAGAGACCCAGTACTTC.

The table lists this clone with a few counts. V is TRBV7-9 and J is TRBJ1-1, with 9 positions matching TRBD1. Trimming removed 5 bases from V and 2 bases from J; junction bases left unmatched: 6. Germline CDR1 and CDR2: SEHNR and FQNEAQ (reference sequence). The CDR3 extends over 15 amino acids. CDR3 amino acids: CASSTDRGINTEAFF. The DNA for the CDR3 is TGTGCCAGCAGCACCGACAGGGGGATAAACACTGAAGCTTTCTTT. The full variable domain, completed using reference TRBV7-9 and TRBJ1-1, is DTGVSQNPRHKITKRGQNVTFRCDPISEHNRLYWYRQTLGQGPEFLTYFQNEAQLEKSRLLSDRFSAERPKGSFSTLEIQRTEQGDSAMYLCASSTDRGINTEAFFGQGTRLTVV.

The chain uses TRBV4-1 and TRBJ2-1, with D perhaps matching TRBD2 (5 bases). CDR1 MGHRA and CDR2 YSYEKL come from the germline V gene. This CDR3 comprises 14 residues. The V end was cut by 0 bases, the J end by 7 bases, with 10 bases between. The CDR3 is CASSQDQLANEQFF. The CDR3, as DNA: TGCGCCAGCAGCCAAGATCAGTTAGCGAATGAGCAGTTCTTC.

This chain links TRBV28 with TRBJ1-5, with D possibly matching TRBD1 (6 bases). This CDR3 spans 15 amino acids. Germline V CDR1 and CDR2: MDHEN, SYDVKM. V was clipped by 7 bases and J by 5 bases, with 18 bases between them. In nucleotides, the CDR3 is TGTGCCAGCACCCAACCTGACAGGCAACATCAGCCCCAGCATTTT. Protein: CASTQPDRQHQPQHF.